Presented here are 14 T cell receptor beta chains from one specimen sequenced in a study of blood T cell repertoires in COVID-19. TCRdb's copy holds only in-frame clones and misses some; the assay was immunoSEQ multiplex PCR. Of over 200,000 clones in the sample, roughly 90% were seen once. What was sequenced was peripheral blood. All receptors derive from a man in his 60s who had recovered from COVID-19.

The chain carries TRBV6-6 and TRBJ2-7, with TRBD2 matching over 9 bases. The J segment lost 2 bases and the V segment lost 7 bases, leaving 3 bases of the junction unmatched. The CDR3 loop spans 13 amino acids. Germline V gene data show CDR1 as MNHNY and CDR2 as SVGAGI (reference sequence). The CDR3 sequence: CASTLAGTYEQYF. The CDR3, as DNA: TGTGCCAGCACCCTAGCGGGGACCTACGAGCAGTACTTC.

This rearrangement joins TRBV3-1 (or the pseudogene TRBV3-2) to TRBJ1-2, with D perhaps TRBD1 (5 bases). Trimming removed 4 bases at V and 7 bases at J, with 16 bases between. CDR1 LGHDT and CDR2 YNNKEL come from the germline V gene (reference sequence). This CDR3 is built from 14 residues. The CDR3 spells CASSPPGGLLGYTF. CDR3 sequence (DNA): TGTGCCAGCAGCCCCCCCGGGGGGTTGCTTGGCTACACCTTC.

J is TRBJ2-7 and V is TRBV28; D possibly corresponds to TRBD2 (5 bases). Germline lookup yields CDR1 MDHEN and CDR2 SYDVKM. The CDR3 has 16 amino acids. The ends were cut back, 6 bases at V and 0 bases at J, with 18 bases in the middle. The CDR3 sequence is CASRPTGIKSSYEQYF. As DNA, the CDR3 is TGTGCCAGCAGACCGACCGGGATCAAAAGCTCCTACGAGCAGTACTTC.

V gene TRBV27 combines with J gene TRBJ2-7; TRBD2 agrees at 7 bases. Germline CDR1 reads MNHEY; CDR2 reads SMNVEV (reference sequence). The CDR3 covers 14 residues. V shed 6 bases, J shed 4 bases, and the junction held 9 bases outside the gene matches. The CDR3 bases are TGTGCCAGCAGGCCAACGGGACTACCTTACGAGCAGTACTTC. Amino acid sequence: CASRPTGLPYEQYF.

This chain connects TRBV19 to TRBJ1-5, with 7 nucleotides matching TRBD1. The CDR3 has 14 residues. Trimming at V came to 7 bases and at J to 7 bases, leaving 10 bases not matched to a gene. Germline-derived CDR1 and CDR2 are LNHDA and SQIVND (reference sequence). CDR3 protein: CASKPEGAGQPQHF. Written as DNA, the CDR3 is TGTGCCAGTAAGCCTGAGGGGGCAGGACAGCCCCAGCATTTT. Based on the CDR3 plus reference TRBV19 and TRBJ1-5, the full variable domain is DGGITQSPKYLFRKEGQNVTLSCEQNLNHDAMYWYRQDPGQGLRLIYYSQIVNDFQKGDIAEGYSVSREKKESFPLTVTSAQKNPTAFYLCASKPEGAGQPQHFGDGTRLSIL.

The rearrangement links TRBV9 to TRBJ2-7; 11 bases are a match to TRBD1. Per germline, CDR1 SGDLS and CDR2 YYNGEE. The J segment lost 0 bases and the V segment lost 0 bases, leaving 2 bases of the junction unmatched. This CDR3 is built from 16 residues. The CDR3: CASSVGTGGISYEQYF. In DNA, the CDR3 is TGTGCCAGCAGCGTAGGGACAGGGGGCATCTCCTACGAGCAGTACTTC. Variable domain in full (rest from reference TRBV9 and TRBJ2-7): DSGVTQTPKHLITATGQRVTLRCSPRSGDLSVYWYQQSLDQGLQFLIQYYNGEERAKGNILERFSAQQFPDLHSELNLSSLELGDSALYFCASSVGTGGISYEQYFGPGTRLTVT.

The chain links TRBV10-1 to TRBJ2-1; TRBD2 matches at 7 bases. CDR1 and CDR2 from the germline V gene are WNHNN and SYGVQD (reference sequence). Trimming at V came to 2 bases and at J to 0 bases, leaving 4 bases not matched to a gene. The length of the CDR3 is 16 residues. The CDR3 is CASSEGRGSSYNEQFF. CDR3 nucleotides: TGCGCCAGCAGTGAGGGGCGGGGGAGCTCCTACAATGAGCAGTTCTTC.

This clone was seen only once. The gene calls are TRBV18 and TRBJ2-3, with D maybe TRBD2 (5 bases). CDR3 size: 12 residues. Trimming pared 3 bases from V and 4 bases from J, leaving 5 bases between. Germline CDR1 KGHSH, CDR2 LQKENI. The chain's CDR3 is CASSPGADTQYF. CDR3 DNA sequence: TGTGCCAGCTCACCGGGAGCAGATACGCAGTATTTT. The whole variable domain, remainder taken from reference TRBV18 and TRBJ2-3, is NAGVMQNPRHLVRRRGQEARLRCSPMKGHSHVYWYRQLPEEGLKFMVYLQKENIIDESGMPKERFSAEFPKEGPSILRIQQVVRGDSAAYFCASSPGADTQYFGPGTRLTVL.

The J gene is TRBJ2-1, the V gene TRBV10-3; TRBD2 is a possible D gene (5 bases). CDR1 is ENHRY and CDR2 is SYGVKD in the germline V gene. V gave up 0 bases and J gave up 3 bases, with 9 bases separating them. The CDR3 loop spans 15 amino acids. This CDR3 reads CAISESNDYYNEQFF. The CDR3, as DNA: TGTGCCATCAGTGAGTCGAATGACTACTACAATGAGCAGTTCTTC.

In DNA, the CDR3 is TGCGCCAGCACCCCTGGGGGGGGAGAGCGTGAGCAGTACTTC. Translated, it gives CASTPGGGEREQYF. V and J are TRBV5-1 and TRBJ2-7; 7 bases agree with TRBD2. V shed 6 bases, J shed 7 bases, and the junction held 13 bases outside the gene matches. This CDR3 contains 14 residues. Germline-derived CDR1 and CDR2 are SGHRS and YFSETQ.

This clone was seen only once. The gene calls are TRBV19 and TRBJ2-1; D not certain. The CDR3 consists of 13 residues. The V gene's germline CDR1 is LNHDA and CDR2 SQIVND (reference sequence). Trimming shortened V by 2 bases and J by 5 bases, and 7 bases separated the two germline ends. Here the CDR3 DNA reads TGTGCCAGTAGTATAACTCGGGACAATGAGCAGTTCTTC. This sequence encodes CASSITRDNEQFF.

This chain joins TRBV4-3 and TRBJ1-1; D perhaps matches TRBD1 (6 bases). The CDR3 is 18 amino acids. CDR1 LGHNA and CDR2 YSLEER come from the germline V gene. V gave up 0 bases and J gave up 1 base, with 18 bases separating them. The CDR3 bases are TGCGCCAGCAGCCAAGAGGGGTTTCGGACAGCCGAGAACACTGAAGCTTTCTTT. Translation gives CASSQEGFRTAENTEAFF.

This chain connects TRBV30 to TRBJ2-5; weak D call: TRBD1 (6 bases). Germline V CDR1 and CDR2: GTSNPN, SVGIG (reference sequence). This CDR3 is 15 amino acids long. Trimming stripped 3 bases from V and 4 bases from J, with 18 bases between. The CDR3 nucleotides read TGTGCCTGGAGCGGAGGACAGCGACTCGGAGAGACCCAGTACTTC. Its translation is CAWSGGQRLGETQYF.

The V gene is TRBV6-5, the J gene TRBJ1-2; 7 bases are shared with TRBD1. The CDR3 loop spans 14 amino acids. CDR1 and CDR2 (germline): MNHEY, SVGAGI. Losses at the gene ends were 0 bases for V and 7 bases for J; bases not matched to a gene: 5. The CDR3 nucleotides read TGTGCCAGCAGTTACTCACAGGGGATTGGTGGCTACACCTTC. Encoded protein: CASSYSQGIGGYTF.